One and the same sample provided the 7 T cell receptor beta chains below, sequenced in a study of blood T cell repertoires in COVID-19. Clones were sequenced by immunoSEQ multiplex PCR, and TCRdb holds only the in-frame ones, with some missing. Of about 100,000 clones listed, more than 65% are singletons. The sequenced sample consisted of peripheral blood. The receptors here all came from a woman older than 75 with active or convalescent COVID-19.

In this sample, this clone turned up once. The chain carries TRBV30 and TRBJ1-2; D not certain. Trimming took off 4 bases at V and 5 bases at J, with 5 bases between the two ends. The CDR3 sequence is 10 residues long. Germline V gene lookup returns CDR1 GTSNPN and CDR2 SVGIG (reference sequence). CDR3 DNA: TGTGCCTGGAAGGAGTATGGCTACACCTTC. Translating it yields CAWKEYGYTF.

The chain carries TRBV19 and TRBJ1-4, with TRBD1 identical over 11 bases. Per the germline V gene, CDR1 is LNHDA and CDR2 is SQIVND (reference sequence). With 6 bases clipped from V and 7 bases from J, the junction kept 10 bases outside the gene matches. This CDR3 is 16 amino acids long. The chain's CDR3 is CASSRTGGIAGEKLFF. CDR3 in DNA: TGTGCCAGTAGCAGGACAGGGGGCATCGCGGGTGAAAAACTGTTTTTT.

The CDR3: CASSVGVGRGQGYNEQFF. The DNA for the CDR3 is TGTGCCAGCAGCGTAGGGGTAGGAAGGGGACAGGGTTACAATGAGCAGTTCTTC. The V gene is TRBV9, the J gene TRBJ2-1; 9 positions match TRBD1. The CDR3 contains 18 residues. Germline CDR1 is SGDLS and CDR2 is YYNGEE. V lost 0 bases, J lost 4 bases, and 11 bases stayed unmatched.

The chain carries TRBV4-1 and TRBJ1-2, with 8 bases lining up with TRBD1. CDR1 and CDR2 from the germline V gene are MGHRA and YSYEKL. The V segment lost 3 bases and the J segment 3 bases; nucleotides outside the gene matches: 6. This CDR3 is 15 amino acids long. The CDR3 is CASSQSQGAHYGYTF. As DNA, the CDR3 is TGCGCCAGCAGCCAGTCGCAGGGGGCTCACTATGGCTACACCTTC.

The chain recombines TRBV29-1 with TRBJ2-1, with 9 bases fitting TRBD1. The CDR3 runs to 15 residues. V shed 1 base, J shed 7 bases, and the junction held 8 bases outside the gene matches. Germline assignment: CDR1 SQVTM and CDR2 ANQGSEA. The CDR3 region is CSVEVPGTGRNEQFF. CDR3 nucleotides: TGCAGCGTTGAAGTTCCCGGGACAGGGCGGAATGAGCAGTTCTTC.

The rearrangement links TRBV19 to TRBJ2-5; tentative D call: TRBD2 (6 bases). The length of the CDR3 is 14 residues. In germline, CDR1 is LNHDA, CDR2 SQIVND (reference sequence). V lost 7 bases to trimming and J lost 5 bases, with 17 bases between them. The CDR3 nucleotides are TGTGCCAGTACCTCCCGATGGGGGGTGGAGACCCAGTACTTC. It translates to CASTSRWGVETQYF.

The rearrangement links TRBV19 to TRBJ2-6; 13 nucleotides agree with TRBD2. The V gene's germline CDR1 is LNHDA and CDR2 SQIVND (reference sequence). The CDR3 sequence is 20 residues long. V lost 5 bases, J lost 2 bases, and 12 bases stayed unmatched. The CDR3 DNA reads as TGTGCCAGTAGTCCCAGTTTAGGACTAGCGGGAGTTCCTGGGGCCAACGTCCTGACTTTC. Translated: CASSPSLGLAGVPGANVLTF.